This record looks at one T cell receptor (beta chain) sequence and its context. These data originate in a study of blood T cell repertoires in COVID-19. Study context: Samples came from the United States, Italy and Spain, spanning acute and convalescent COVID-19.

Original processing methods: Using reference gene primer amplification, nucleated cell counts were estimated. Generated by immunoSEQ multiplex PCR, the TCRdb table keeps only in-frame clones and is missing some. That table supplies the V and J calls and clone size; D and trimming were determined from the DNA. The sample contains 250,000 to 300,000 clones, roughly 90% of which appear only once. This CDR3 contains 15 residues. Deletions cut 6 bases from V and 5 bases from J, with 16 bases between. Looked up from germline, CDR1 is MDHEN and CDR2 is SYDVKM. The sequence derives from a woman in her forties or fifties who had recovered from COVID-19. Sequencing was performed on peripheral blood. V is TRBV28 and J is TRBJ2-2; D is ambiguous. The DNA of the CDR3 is TGTGCCAGCAGCTCTCGAAGAGAATTAACCGGGGAGCTGTTTTTT. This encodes CASSSRRELTGELFF.